Described below is a single TCR beta chain sequence and its context. The CDR3 contains 14 residues. The V end was cut by 4 bases, the J end by 5 bases, with 14 bases between. CDR1 SGHTA and CDR2 FQGTGA come from the germline V gene. The protocol was immunoSEQ multiplex PCR, while the TCRdb copy is restricted to in-frame clones and leaves out a portion. The sample yields about 140,000 clones, around 80% seen once. The source of the sample is a study of blood T cell repertoires in COVID-19. The chain uses TRBV7-3 and TRBJ1-1, with a tentative D call TRBD1 (5 bases). This TCR came from a woman aged 18-35 years who had been exposed to COVID-19. Sequencing was carried out using PBMCs or T cells enriched from blood (not recorded which). The CDR3 DNA is TGTGCCAGCAGCTCCCATCCCCAGGGAACTGAAGCTTTCTTT. Protein sequence: CASSSHPQGTEAFF.